The clone carrying this T cell receptor beta chain was seen repeatedly, ten times or more. This specimen belongs to a study of blood T cells in healthy people across ages. Sample-barcoded 5' priming and a J-beta primer mix drove a second PCR of roughly 7 to 11 cycles. In TCRdb, the 5' RACE reads were re-called with MiXCR into one record per CDR3 protein. Seen here are some 800,000 distinct CDR3 sequences, roughly 25% observed once, and the top ten hold roughly 3.5%. The germline V gene encodes CDR1 SGHTA and CDR2 FQGNSA. The V gene lost 6 bases and the J gene lost 4 bases, with 9 bases spanning the gap. The CDR3 is 12 residues long. This sample also appeared in a second study, on T cells of mothers and their children.

The genes are TRBV7-2 and TRBJ1-2; D not certain. This TCR was recovered from a boy aged 5-17 years in good health. The source material was blood. Here the CDR3 DNA reads TGTGCCAGCAGTTTGAATAGCTATGGCTACACCTTC. Translation: CASSLNSYGYTF. The full variable domain, completed using reference TRBV7-2 and TRBJ1-2, is GAGVSQSPSNKVTEKGKDVELRCDPISGHTALYWYRQSLGQGLEFLIYFQGNSAPDKSGLPSDRFSAERTGGSVSTLTIQRTQQEDSAVYLCASSLNSYGYTFGSGTRLTVV.